The source of this T cell receptor (beta chain) is a study of shared clonotypes between healthy human individuals (TCRdb year 2020). Describing the broader study: The cohort included a few men and a couple of women between 18 and 49 years of age. For each donor, CD4 naive and CD4 memory were each given three plates, CD8 naive was given two plates, and CD8 memory was given one plate. Blood TCR repertoires of roughly five healthy adults were deeply sequenced to estimate repertoire size and the extent of clonotype sharing between individuals. To increase sequencing depth and limit assay-specific biases, different laboratories used diverse techniques to prepare libraries and sequence TCR repertoires. Each donor's leukapheresis produced roughly between roughly 0.85 and 10 billion PBMCs.

Study-level results and caveats: Compared with non-shared clonotypes, the clonotypes found in all four sorted-subset donors had higher generation probabilities. Because the study included a small number of donors, the genetic and exposure-history diversity represented was limited. Larger estimated clonotype richness was generally found for naive subsets than for memory subsets. Only blood was sampled, and tissue TCR repertoires likely differ from those in blood. Incomplete sequencing was indicated by rarefaction of sorted-subset datasets, despite the large sequencing depth. Across four donors, roughly 5.1% of naive CD4, roughly 3.5% of naive CD8, about 2% of memory CD4, and roughly 0.41% of memory CD8 clonotypes were shared. Pairwise subsampling led to the expectation that sequencing depth would affect the degree of clonotype sharing among donors.

Using the deep immunoSEQ assay, TCR CDR3 regions were amplified from genomic DNA by multiplex PCR. Genomic DNA extracted from each cell subset was distributed evenly over all wells of several immunoSEQ 96-well plates, and each plate served as one replicate. Each replicate PCR for sorted subsets received around 200 ng genomic DNA, equal to roughly 30,000 T cell genomes. Purified libraries were measured with a Qubit 3.0 fluorometer, size-checked on a Bioanalyzer 2100, and measured again with the KAPA Library Quantification kit. Every immunoSEQ 96-well plate was sequenced on a dedicated single-read 150-cycle Illumina NextSeq 550 flow cell. In the source study's methods: Because the immunoSEQ output held only junctional sequences and lacked quality scores, the filtering could not match the filtering applied to full-length reads. To assign V/J genes and CDR3, sequences were annotated using PyIR, a Python wrapper for IgBLAST v1.9, with IMGT germline references. Reads were removed for weak V/J assignments (E-value above 1e-6), missing CDR3, stop codons, out-of-frame junctions, or ambiguous translated residues. A V3J clonotype was defined by an identical inferred V gene, J gene, and CDR3 amino acid sequence. Percentage overlap between repertoires was calculated by dividing the number of shared unique clonotypes by the size of the smaller repertoire. Repertoire richness was assessed with RTK rarefaction, the Chao1 estimator, and Recon v2.1 estimates of unobserved clonotypes. For all TCRbeta clonotypes obtained by the gDNA method from several donors, generation probabilities were computed with OLGA. This immuneACCESS table, as held by TCRdb, lists in-frame sequences with V and J called but not all clones. Of the missing ones, under half trace to an unresolved V gene in checked studies; the others have no known cause. That table furnishes V, J and clone size, whereas the DNA furnished D and trimming. Counted in this sample were a few million clones; approximately 90% of them appeared once. The biggest ten clones account for 0.37% of the sample.

The donors were healthy, HIV-negative adults who had no recently reported acute infections or vaccinations. Every donor was a Caucasian adult residing in Nashville, Tennessee, USA. CD4+ T cells were enriched by magnetic negative selection, after which naive cells were positively selected on CD45RA and the negative fraction was taken as the memory subset. After blood collection by leukapheresis, PBMCs were isolated using Ficoll-Histopaque density gradient centrifugation and then cryopreserved in the vapor phase of liquid nitrogen. Analytical flow cytometry was used to check the purity and quantity of every magnetically sorted T cell population. Each sorted fraction had its genomic DNA isolated and then quantified by UV absorbance on a Nanodrop 2000c. Concerning this clone itself: Its specific antigen is unknown. Base qualities are missing; no much larger clone stands one base away.

CDR1 and CDR2 were assigned from the germline V gene (reference sequence) as LNHNV and YYDKDF. V drops 1 base and J drops 6 bases, leaving 10 bases in between. The CDR3, from cysteine to phenylalanine, totals 13 residues. This entry keeps only the CDR3 DNA: 39 bases, framed from base 1. The chain is made from TRBV15 and TRBJ2-7; the D gene is perhaps TRBD1, on 6 matching bases. The sequence was obtained from a man aged 18 to 29 in good health. Some clones in this sample may be carry-over from other donors' samples. Sequenced sample: naive CD4+ T cells from PBMCs. Interpreted using the paper, the cell subset or site label stands for: CD45RA+ positively selected. The nucleotide sequence is given as TGTGCCACCAGCAGAGTGGGGGCGGGCGAGCAGTACTTC. Its amino acids are CATSRVGAGEQYF.